One sample yielded the 25 T cell receptor beta chains listed below, sequenced in a study of blood T cell repertoires in COVID-19 (dated by TCRdb to 2018 to 2021). Libraries were made using the immunoSEQ multiplex PCR assay. This immuneACCESS table, as held by TCRdb, lists in-frame sequences with V and J called but not all clones. Of the missing ones, under half trace to an unresolved V gene in checked studies; the others have no known cause. This sample gives around 160,000 clones in total; about four fifths of them show up just once. Clones ranked in the top ten supply around 15% of the sample. The sequenced sample was peripheral blood. The receptor source for this set is a human donor with acute or convalescent COVID-19. The donor label of this sample is uncertain.

J is TRBJ1-5 and V is TRBV2; 8 nucleotides agree with TRBD1. The V gene end was trimmed by 3 bases and the J gene end by 10 bases; junction bases not matched to a gene: 5. From germline, CDR1 is SNHLY and CDR2 FYNNEI. The CDR3 is made up of 13 amino acids. The DNA for the CDR3 is TGTGCCAGCAGTGACAGGGGGCGAGGACCCCAGCATTTT. It is translated as CASSDRGRGPQHF.

The chain combines TRBV2 with TRBJ1-6, with 7 nucleotides matching TRBD1. CDR3 length: 16 residues. Germline CDR1 SNHLY, CDR2 FYNNEI. Trimming at V came to 9 bases and at J to 9 bases, leaving 17 bases not matched to a gene. The CDR3 protein is CARTTDAGGTGSPLHF. The CDR3 DNA reads TGTGCCAGGACAACCGACGCAGGGGGTACGGGTTCACCCCTCCACTTT.

V and J are TRBV2 and TRBJ2-5, with 8 bases matching TRBD1. CDR1 is SNHLY, CDR2 FYNNEI, per germline. Unmatched junction bases numbered 3, after V lost 8 bases and J lost 4 bases. CDR3 length: 12 amino acids. The CDR3: CASCRGLETQYF. The CDR3 DNA follows: TGTGCCAGCTGCAGGGGGCTAGAGACCCAGTACTTC.

This clone showed up just a few times. The V and J genes are TRBV7-8 and TRBJ1-5; 9 bases fit TRBD1. In germline, CDR1 is SGHVS, CDR2 FQNEAQ. Germline trimming cut 5 bases from V and 5 bases from J; bases unmatched to any gene: 10. This CDR3 comprises 16 residues. CDR3 residues: CASSAADRGEDQPQHF. For the CDR3, the DNA is TGTGCCAGCAGCGCAGCTGACAGGGGGGAGGATCAGCCCCAGCATTTT. Using reference TRBV7-8 and TRBJ1-5 for the parts outside the CDR3, the full variable domain is GAGVSQSPRYKVAKRGQDVALRCDPISGHVSLFWYQQALGQGPEFLTYFQNEAQLDKSGLPSDRFFAERPEGSVSTLKIQRTQQEDSAVYLCASSAADRGEDQPQHFGDGTRLSIL.

This clone was seen more than once but under ten times. V is TRBV7-3 and J is TRBJ2-1, with D possibly TRBD2 on 5 matching bases. The germline gives CDR1 SGHTA, CDR2 FQGTGA. The CDR3 covers 15 residues. Trimming removed 0 bases at V and 9 bases at J, with 15 bases between. The CDR3 DNA follows: TGTGCCAGCAGCTTAACCGCGCGGGTTGGGAGTGAGCAGTTCTTC. Amino acids: CASSLTARVGSEQFF.

This clone was detected only once. The J gene is TRBJ2-1, the V gene TRBV10-1; 10 bases map to TRBD1. This CDR3 has 19 residues. Germline V gene lookup returns CDR1 WNHNN and CDR2 SYGVQD (reference sequence). V gave up 6 bases and J gave up 2 bases; unmatched junction bases: 16. The CDR3 coding sequence is TGCGCCAGCAGCGCGACGGCCCGGGACAGGGGATTTGCCTACAATGAGCAGTTCTTC. This codes for CASSATARDRGFAYNEQFF.

As for this clone: The DNA is left out, because the CDR3 cannot be placed on it with certainty; the CDR3 is given as TCRdb lists it. CDR3 loop: CAFLWTGATDTQYF. The rearrangement joins TRBV19 to TRBJ2-3; TRBD1 is the table's D call and was not checked against the DNA. Germline loops: CDR1 LNHDA, CDR2 SQIVND (reference sequence). The CDR3 is made up of 14 amino acids, end residues included.

In its sample, this clone was seen once. The chain uses TRBV7-2 and TRBJ1-1; possible D gene TRBD1, 6 bases. Trimming left V 3 bases short and J 3 bases short, with 8 bases between. The CDR3 extends over 13 amino acids. The V gene's germline CDR1 is SGHTA and CDR2 FQGNSA. The CDR3 is CASSFGQYTEAFF. CDR3 nucleotide sequence: TGTGCCAGCAGCTTCGGACAGTACACTGAAGCTTTCTTT.

The chain combines TRBV29-1 with TRBJ1-2; D may be TRBD1 (6 bases). Germline loops: CDR1 SQVTM, CDR2 ANQGSEA. The V end was cut by 7 bases, the J end by 2 bases, with 23 bases between. This CDR3 has 16 amino acids. The CDR3 nucleotides read TGCAGCGCGCGACCAGGGGTAGATTCCGGGAACTATGGCTACACCTTC. It is translated as CSARPGVDSGNYGYTF.

The chain couples TRBV30 to TRBJ1-6, with D tentatively TRBD1 (5 bases). V gave up 4 bases and J gave up 11 bases, with 21 bases separating them. The CDR3 is 15 amino acids. Per the germline V gene, CDR1 is GTSNPN and CDR2 is SVGIG (reference sequence). CDR3: CAWTRADGPGAPLHF. The CDR3 nucleotides are TGTGCCTGGACCCGCGCGGACGGGCCGGGGGCACCCCTCCACTTT.

The V and J genes are TRBV18 and TRBJ1-2, with 10 bases aligning to TRBD1. The CDR3 extends over 16 amino acids. CDR1 is KGHSH and CDR2 is LQKENI in the germline V gene. Germline trimming cut 1 base from V and 1 base from J; bases unmatched to any gene: 3. The CDR3 DNA sequence: TGTGCCAGCTCACCACGACAGGGGGCCGATAACTATGGCTACACCTTC. Its protein product is CASSPRQGADNYGYTF.

This chain joins TRBV12-3 or TRBV12-4 and TRBJ1-5, with 8 nucleotides matching TRBD1. The CDR3 loop spans 13 amino acids. V shed 7 bases and J 5 bases; nucleotides not matched to a gene: 4. DNA of the CDR3: TGTGCCAGCACAGGGGGCTGGGATCAGCCCCAGCATTTT. Translation: CASTGGWDQPQHF.

The gene calls are TRBV6-5 and TRBJ2-5; TRBD2 matches at 8 bases. Looked up from germline, CDR1 is MNHEY and CDR2 is SVGAGI. This CDR3 comprises 13 residues. Losses at the gene ends were 8 bases for V and 0 bases for J; bases not matched to a gene: 2. The CDR3 sequence is CASGGGYQETQYF. CDR3 nucleotide sequence: TGTGCCAGCGGCGGGGGGTACCAAGAGACCCAGTACTTC.

The chain joins TRBV5-6 to TRBJ1-1; D not certain. CDR3 length: 13 amino acids. Germline V gene sequence: CDR1 SGHDT, CDR2 YYEEEE. V lost 1 base, J lost 3 bases, and 7 bases lay in between. The CDR3 region is CASSLRVYTEAFF. The CDR3 nucleotides read TGTGCCAGCAGCTTGAGAGTCTACACTGAAGCTTTCTTT.

V gene TRBV3-1 (or the pseudogene TRBV3-2) combines with J gene TRBJ2-7; D is possibly TRBD2 (5 bases). Trimming stripped 1 base from V and 0 bases from J, with 16 bases between. CDR3 size: 17 residues. Germline loops: CDR1 LGHDT, CDR2 YNNKEL (reference sequence). The CDR3 bases are TGTGCCAGCAGCCAAGCGGCGGACCCTGAGGGCTCCTACGAGCAGTACTTC. It encodes CASSQAADPEGSYEQYF.

The gene calls are TRBV11-2 and TRBJ2-7, with D possibly matching TRBD2 (6 bases). The CDR3 length is 15 residues. V gave up 1 base and J gave up 0 bases, with 10 bases separating them. Germline loops: CDR1 SGHAT, CDR2 FQNNGV. CDR3 loop: CASSLGRGSSYEQYF. CDR3 sequence (DNA): TGTGCCAGCAGCTTAGGGCGGGGCTCCTCCTACGAGCAGTACTTC.

This clone was counted a few times. The rearrangement joins TRBV5-1 to TRBJ1-3; no clear D gene. Trimming pared 0 bases from V and 0 bases from J, leaving 13 bases between. Germline V gives CDR1 SGHRS, CDR2 YFSETQ. This CDR3 spans 17 amino acids. CDR3 amino acids: CASSLVAAYSSGNTIYF. The CDR3 DNA reads TGCGCCAGCAGCTTGGTTGCCGCGTATAGCTCTGGAAACACCATATATTTT.

The genes are TRBV9 and TRBJ1-6; D might be TRBD1 (5 bases). The CDR3 is 14 residues long. The germline CDR1 and CDR2 sequences are SGDLS and YYNGEE. Trimming stripped 5 bases from V and 4 bases from J, with 10 bases between. The CDR3 nucleotides are TGTGCCAGCAGACGGACACTTTATAATTCACCCCTCCACTTT. Its protein product is CASRRTLYNSPLHF.

The V gene is TRBV4-3, the J gene TRBJ1-1; possible D gene TRBD1, 5 bases. CDR3 length equals 16 residues. The germline V and J ends were trimmed by 0 bases and 0 bases, with 11 bases remaining between them. CDR1 LGHNA and CDR2 YSLEER come from the germline V gene. This CDR3 reads CASSQEAGRLNTEAFF. DNA of the CDR3: TGCGCCAGCAGCCAAGAGGCGGGACGGCTGAACACTGAAGCTTTCTTT.

The chain has TRBV20-1 and TRBJ1-5, with D tentatively TRBD1 (5 bases). This CDR3 is 16 amino acids long. Germline CDR1 and CDR2: DFQATT and SNEGSKA (reference sequence). Trimming pared 3 bases from V and 1 base from J, leaving 16 bases between. The CDR3: CSASMGRVRSNQPQHF. CDR3 in DNA: TGCAGTGCTAGTATGGGGCGTGTGAGGAGCAATCAGCCCCAGCATTTT.

This clone was seen many times. The gene calls are TRBV11-2 and TRBJ1-1, with 7 nucleotides matching TRBD1. In germline, CDR1 is SGHAT, CDR2 FQNNGV. The CDR3 runs 13 residues. V lost 0 bases to trimming and J lost 10 bases; unmatched junction nucleotides: 5. CDR3 loop: CASSLEVTGRAFF. The CDR3 DNA reads TGTGCCAGCAGCTTAGAGGTGACAGGGAGAGCTTTCTTT.

This clone occurred once. The chain combines TRBV6-5 with TRBJ1-4; D is unresolved. This CDR3 is 12 amino acids long. Deletions cut 7 bases from V and 7 bases from J, with 10 bases between. From germline, CDR1 is MNHEY and CDR2 SVGAGI. CDR3 DNA sequence: TGTGCCAGCACCCGGGGTGTTGAAAAACTGTTTTTT. Protein: CASTRGVEKLFF.

This chain uses TRBV19 with TRBJ2-7; TRBD2 matches at 10 bases. Germline V lookup: CDR1 LNHDA, CDR2 SQIVND (reference sequence). CDR3 size: 15 residues. Losses at the gene ends were 1 base for V and 3 bases for J; bases not matched to a gene: 3. The CDR3, as DNA: TGTGCCAGTAGTATAGGGCTAGCGGGGGACTACGAGCAGTACTTC. Translation gives CASSIGLAGDYEQYF.

The rearrangement uses TRBV6-5 and TRBJ1-3, with 8 bases matching TRBD1. The CDR3 contains 13 residues. The V gene's germline CDR1 is MNHEY and CDR2 SVGAGI. The trim removed 8 bases at V and 2 bases at J, leaving 2 bases unmatched. CDR3 loop: CASQDRAGNTIYF. In DNA, the CDR3 is TGTGCCAGCCAGGACAGGGCTGGAAACACCATATATTTT.

The rearrangement links TRBV2 to TRBJ2-5, with D possibly TRBD1 on 5 matching bases. V was cut by 7 bases and J by 1 base, with 10 bases left in between. Germline V gene lookup returns CDR1 SNHLY and CDR2 FYNNEI. The CDR3 extends over 13 amino acids. The CDR3 here is CASKSRGQETQYF. The CDR3 DNA reads as TGTGCCAGCAAGAGTAGGGGCCAAGAGACCCAGTACTTC. Variable domain in full (rest from reference TRBV2 and TRBJ2-5): EPEVTQTPSHQVTQMGQEVILRCVPISNHLYFYWYRQILGQKVEFLVSFYNNEISEKSEIFDDQFSVERPDGSNFTLKIRSTKLEDSAMYFCASKSRGQETQYFGPGTRLLVL.